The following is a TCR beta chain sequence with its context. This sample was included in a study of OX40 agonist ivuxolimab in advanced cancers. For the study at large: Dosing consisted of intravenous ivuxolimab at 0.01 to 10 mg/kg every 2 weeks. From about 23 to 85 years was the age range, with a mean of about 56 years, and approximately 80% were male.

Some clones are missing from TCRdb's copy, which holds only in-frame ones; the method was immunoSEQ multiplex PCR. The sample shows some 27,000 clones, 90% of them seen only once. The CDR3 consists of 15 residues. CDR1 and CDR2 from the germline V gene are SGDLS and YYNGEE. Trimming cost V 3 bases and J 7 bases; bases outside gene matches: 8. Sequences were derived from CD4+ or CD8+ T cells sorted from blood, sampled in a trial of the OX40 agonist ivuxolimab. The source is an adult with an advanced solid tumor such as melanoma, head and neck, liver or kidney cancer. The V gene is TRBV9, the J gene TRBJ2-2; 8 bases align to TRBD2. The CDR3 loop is CASSESGSVNGELFF. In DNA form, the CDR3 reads TGTGCCAGCAGCGAGAGCGGGAGTGTAAACGGGGAGCTGTTTTTT.